What follows are 18 T cell receptor beta chains derived from one specimen sequenced in a study of T cells in Graves' hyperthyroidism and ophthalmopathy. Authors of the study amplified TCR beta CDR3 regions from RNA transcripts. When the TCR CDR3 underwent first-round RT-PCR, the HTBI primer set was used. TCRdb processed the multiplex PCR reads anew with MiXCR; each CDR3 protein has one entry. Of around 800,000 distinct CDR3 sequences listed, 38% were seen once; the top ten hold around 10%. The material sequenced was blood. The receptors were gathered from a man aged 18-30 years with Graves' hyperthyroidism.

This clonotype was detected only a few times. CDR3 sequence reads: CASSLGGGQNQPQHF. CDR3 DNA sequence: TGCGCCAGCAGCCTGGGTGGAGGGCAGAATCAGCCCCAGCATTTT. The rearrangement joins TRBV4-1 to TRBJ1-5; D unclear. The V and J ends lost 4 bases and 4 bases respectively, with 14 bases between them. Germline CDR1 and CDR2: MGHRA and YSYEKL. CDR3 length: 15 amino acids.

In this sample, this clonotype turned up many times. The rearrangement joins TRBV2 to TRBJ2-7; D uncertain. Germline CDR1 and CDR2: SNHLY and FYNNEI. The CDR3 totals 12 residues. V was shortened by 7 bases and J by 7 bases, with 14 bases between the two germline ends. The CDR3 nucleotides are TGTGCCAGCATCCTATCCGGCCCAGAGCAGTACTTC. Translation: CASILSGPEQYF.

The chain recombines TRBV7-2 with TRBJ2-7; D unresolved. The CDR3 covers 14 residues. Germline V gene data show CDR1 as SGHTA and CDR2 as FQGNSA. Trimming removed 0 bases from V and 1 base from J, with 7 bases in between. CDR3 DNA sequence: TGTGCCAGCAGCTTAGCCCCGGCTTCCTACGAGCAGTACTTC. Translating it yields CASSLAPASYEQYF.

Notes on this clonotype: Its ends do not fully match the called genes, so a read error is possible. This sequence joins TRBV25-1 and TRBJ1-1; D is perhaps TRBD1 (6 bases). Germline CDR1 reads MGHDK; CDR2 reads SYGVNS. The CDR3 has 15 residues. The CDR3 DNA reads TGTGCCTGCAGTGCCCAGGACAGCCTGAACACTGAAGCTTTCTTT. Translated, it gives CACSAQDSLNTEAFF.

V gene TRBV7-2 combines with J gene TRBJ2-7; 8 positions agree with TRBD1. After removal of 5 bases from V and 4 bases from J, the junction contained 10 bases not matched to a gene. This CDR3 has 15 amino acids. CDR1 is SGHTA and CDR2 is FQGNSA in the germline V gene. The CDR3 DNA reads as TGTGCCAGCAGCCCCTCTCAGGGGGCACGGTACGAGCAGTACTTC. As protein: CASSPSQGARYEQYF.

This clonotype was seen many times. The V and J genes are TRBV29-1 and TRBJ1-1; weak D call: TRBD1 (6 bases). Between the trimmed V and J ends, which lost 7 bases and 1 base, there was a span of 13 bases. Germline loops: CDR1 SQVTM, CDR2 ANQGSEA. The CDR3 runs 13 residues. The CDR3: CSGGTGANTEAFF. CDR3 sequence (DNA): TGCAGCGGGGGGACGGGGGCGAACACTGAAGCTTTCTTT.

This sequence joins TRBV2 and TRBJ1-6, with a possible D match to TRBD1 (5 bases). Germline V CDR1 and CDR2: SNHLY, FYNNEI. Trimming cost V 7 bases and J 0 bases, with 16 bases left between them. This CDR3 has 17 amino acids. This CDR3 reads CASILDTRSSYNSPLHF. In nucleotides, the CDR3 is TGTGCCAGCATTCTGGACACCCGGAGCTCCTATAATTCACCCCTCCACTTT.

The gene calls are TRBV6-5 and TRBJ1-6; weak D call: TRBD1 (6 bases). Germline V gene data show CDR1 as MNHEY and CDR2 as SVGAGI. This CDR3 is 14 amino acids long. Trimming took off 0 bases at V and 15 bases at J, with 15 bases between the two ends. CDR3 protein: CASSYSSGVVLLHF. CDR3 DNA: TGTGCCAGCAGTTACTCGTCAGGGGTGGTCCTCCTCCACTTT.

The V and J genes are TRBV6-6 and TRBJ2-7; 13 nucleotides match TRBD2. The CDR3 has 15 residues. V lost 6 bases and J lost 5; bases outside the gene matches: 7. Per germline, CDR1 MNHNY and CDR2 SVGAGI (reference sequence). The CDR3 nucleotides read TGTGCCAGCAGCTGGACTAGCGGGAGAGGGGACGAGCAGTACTTC. Its protein product is CASSWTSGRGDEQYF.

The chain recombines TRBV7-6 with TRBJ2-5; 8 positions agree with TRBD2. The CDR3 is made up of 15 amino acids. J lost 2 bases, V lost 5 bases, and 7 bases had no gene match. CDR1 is SGHVS, CDR2 FNYEAQ, per germline. The CDR3 bases are TGTGCCAGCAGCCGGGGGGGAGGAGTTCAAGAGACCCAGTACTTC. It codes for CASSRGGGVQETQYF.

This chain links TRBV19 with TRBJ2-7; D possibly corresponds to TRBD1 (6 bases). The CDR3 length is 14 residues. Per germline, CDR1 LNHDA and CDR2 SQIVND (reference sequence). V dropped 3 bases and J dropped 0 bases, with 9 bases sitting between them. In nucleotides, the CDR3 is TGTGCCAGTAGTATGGGGGCCCCCTCCTACGAGCAGTACTTC. This gives the protein CASSMGAPSYEQYF.

This clonotype has only a few counts. The chain combines TRBV5-1 with TRBJ1-1; D is uncertain. This CDR3 is built from 15 residues. Per germline, CDR1 SGHRS and CDR2 YFSETQ. Between the trimmed V and J ends, which lost 2 bases and 3 bases, there was a span of 14 bases. CDR3 DNA sequence: TGCGCCAGCAGCTTAGATCCCTCGACGGACACTGAAGCTTTCTTT. Translation: CASSLDPSTDTEAFF.

The table lists this clonotype with a few counts. This chain connects TRBV20-1 to TRBJ1-2; 7 nucleotides align to TRBD1. CDR3 length: 16 amino acids. CDR1 DFQATT and CDR2 SNEGSKA come from the germline V gene (reference sequence). V lost 3 bases, J lost 3 bases, and 13 bases stayed unmatched. The CDR3 DNA follows: TGCAGTGCTAGCCATCCAGGGGGAAGGGTTGACTATGGCTACACCTTC. It translates to CSASHPGGRVDYGYTF.

This clonotype was picked up many times. The V call is TRBV29-1, the J call TRBJ1-1, with D perhaps matching TRBD1 (5 bases). V gave up 7 bases and J gave up 4 bases, with 16 bases separating them. Germline CDR1 SQVTM, CDR2 ANQGSEA. The CDR3 is 13 amino acids. The CDR3 region is CSAGGVRITEAFF. The CDR3 nucleotides are TGCAGCGCGGGAGGGGTACGGATCACTGAAGCTTTCTTT.

This clonotype has more than one count but fewer than ten. The genes are TRBV7-9 and TRBJ1-2; 11 nucleotides match TRBD1. Germline values: CDR1 SEHNR, CDR2 FQNEAQ (reference sequence). The CDR3 contains 16 residues. The ends lost 2 bases at V and 6 bases at J; junction bases unmatched: 8. The CDR3 DNA is TGTGCCAGCAGCTTATGGGGACAGGGGGAGTTCGATGGCTACACCTTC. It codes for CASSLWGQGEFDGYTF.

This clonotype was found many times. The rearrangement uses TRBV11-2 and TRBJ2-7, with D perhaps TRBD2 (5 bases). From germline, CDR1 is SGHAT and CDR2 FQNNGV. The V gene lost 1 base and the J gene lost 6 bases, with 10 bases spanning the gap. The CDR3 is 13 amino acids. This CDR3 reads CASSLGHGGEQYF. In DNA form, the CDR3 reads TGTGCCAGCAGCTTAGGCCATGGAGGCGAGCAGTACTTC.

DNA for the CDR3: TGTGCCACCAGTGCCGGGACAGGGGACACCGGGGAGCAGTACTTC. Amino acids: CATSAGTGDTGEQYF. The chain combines TRBV24-1 with TRBJ2-7, with TRBD1 identical over 10 bases. The CDR3 has 15 residues. The germline V gene has CDR1 KGHDR and CDR2 SFDVKD. V dropped 5 bases and J dropped 7; count of bases not matched to a gene: 10.

This sequence joins TRBV5-5 and TRBJ1-1, with a possible D match to TRBD1 (5 bases). The CDR3 is 16 residues long. V dropped 5 bases and J dropped 1 base, with 18 bases sitting between them. From germline, CDR1 is SGHKS and CDR2 YYEKEE (reference sequence). As DNA, the CDR3 is TGTGCCAGCAGGATCACTACACGACAGACGAACACTGAAGCTTTCTTT. Residues: CASRITTRQTNTEAFF.